Below, 23 T cell receptor beta chains from the same sample are listed, as sequenced in a study of blood T cell repertoires in COVID-19. The data were produced by immunoSEQ multiplex PCR, yet TCRdb's version contains in-frame clones alone and is incomplete. The sample yields tens of thousands of clones, about 85% seen once. The sample consisted of peripheral blood. The receptors derive from a woman aged 45 to 65 with active or convalescent COVID-19.

This chain connects TRBV5-1 to TRBJ2-7; 12 bases map to TRBD1. Germline V gene data show CDR1 as SGHRS and CDR2 as YFSETQ. The CDR3 runs 15 residues. The J segment lost 6 bases and the V segment lost 4 bases, leaving 8 bases of the junction unmatched. CDR3 coding DNA: TGCGCCAGCAGCCCAGAAGGGACAGGGGGCGGCGAGCAGTACTTC. Amino acid sequence: CASSPEGTGGGEQYF.

In nucleotides, the CDR3 is TGTGCCAGCAGCCCCCTAGCTAGCGGCTACCAAGAGACCCAGTACTTC. It translates to CASSPLASGYQETQYF. J is TRBJ2-5 and V is TRBV3-1 (or the pseudogene TRBV3-2), with TRBD2 matching 7 bases. This CDR3 has 16 amino acids. Trimming at V came to 4 bases and at J to 0 bases, leaving 8 bases not matched to a gene. CDR1 and CDR2 (germline): LGHDT, YNNKEL (reference sequence).

The V call is TRBV4-2, the J call TRBJ2-7; D not certain. The ends were cut back, 3 bases at V and 6 bases at J, with 12 bases in the middle. Germline V lookup: CDR1 LGHNA, CDR2 YNFKEQ. CDR3 length: 13 amino acids. The chain's CDR3 is CASSHSYESEQYF. CDR3 DNA sequence: TGTGCCAGCAGCCACTCCTATGAGAGCGAGCAGTACTTC.

This clone has only a few counts. V gene TRBV30 combines with J gene TRBJ1-1; no reliable D call. V lost 2 bases and J lost 3, with 16 bases in between. The CDR3 is made up of 15 amino acids. Germline V gives CDR1 GTSNPN, CDR2 SVGIG (reference sequence). The CDR3 nucleotides read TGTGCCTGGAGTATATGGGGAGTCCAGGACACTGAAGCTTTCTTT. This encodes CAWSIWGVQDTEAFF.

This chain links TRBV5-1 with TRBJ2-3; a weak D match, TRBD1 (6 bases). The CDR3 totals 16 residues. Germline CDR1 is SGHRS and CDR2 is YFSETQ. The V end was cut by 4 bases, the J end by 2 bases, with 17 bases between. CDR3 DNA sequence: TGCGCCAGCAGCCCAGGGGCCCGAACTTCCACAGATACGCAGTATTTT. Amino acids: CASSPGARTSTDTQYF.

V is TRBV7-2 and J is TRBJ1-3, with a weak D call TRBD1 (5 bases). The CDR3 length is 16 residues. Trimming took off 1 base at V and 0 bases at J, with 10 bases between the two ends. CDR1 is SGHTA and CDR2 is FQGNSA in the germline V gene. The CDR3 loop is CASSLGGLLSGNTIYF. CDR3 DNA sequence: TGTGCCAGCAGCTTAGGGGGACTCCTCTCTGGAAACACCATATATTTT.

The rearrangement uses TRBV6-2 or TRBV6-3 and TRBJ2-7, with D possibly TRBD2 on 7 matching bases. This CDR3 region has 13 residues. Germline V gene lookup returns CDR1 MNHEY and CDR2 SVGEGT. Trimming left V 4 bases short and J 5 bases short, with 12 bases between. The CDR3 DNA reads as TGTGCCAGCAGTTGGGGGGGGCCCAACGAGCAGTACTTC. It encodes CASSWGGPNEQYF.

This sequence joins TRBV5-4 and TRBJ2-2; 7 positions agree with TRBD2. Germline values: CDR1 SGHNT, CDR2 YYREEE (reference sequence). With 4 bases clipped from V and 6 bases from J, the junction kept 9 bases outside the gene matches. The CDR3 consists of 15 residues. CDR3 amino acids: CASSPAGVQAGELFF. CDR3 nucleotides: TGTGCCAGCAGCCCCGCGGGGGTTCAAGCCGGGGAGCTGTTTTTT.

This clone was detected once. V is TRBV6-5 and J is TRBJ2-1, with 10 positions matching TRBD1. The CDR3 covers 15 residues. Germline V gene lookup returns CDR1 MNHEY and CDR2 SVGAGI. J was trimmed by 10 bases and V by 5 bases; bases with no gene match: 11. CDR3 region: CASSIPGQGSREQFF. In DNA form, the CDR3 reads TGTGCCAGCAGTATACCGGGACAGGGGAGTCGGGAGCAGTTCTTC.

This rearrangement joins TRBV9 to TRBJ1-2; 8 positions match TRBD1. Germline V gene data show CDR1 as SGDLS and CDR2 as YYNGEE. V lost 7 bases and J lost 8; bases outside the gene matches: 4. The CDR3 extends over 11 amino acids. In DNA form, the CDR3 reads TGTGCCAGCCAGGGGGCGGAGGGCTACACCTTC. Translation gives CASQGAEGYTF. The whole variable domain, filled in from reference TRBV9 and TRBJ1-2, reads DSGVTQTPKHLITATGQRVTLRCSPRSGDLSVYWYQQSLDQGLQFLIQYYNGEERAKGNILERFSAQQFPDLHSELNLSSLELGDSALYFCASQGAEGYTFGSGTRLTVV.

V usage is TRBV19 and J usage is TRBJ1-2, with 9 bases identical to TRBD1. This CDR3 region has 17 residues. CDR1 and CDR2 (germline): LNHDA, SQIVND (reference sequence). J lost 4 bases, V lost 3 bases, and 12 bases had no gene match. CDR3 in amino acids: CASSMYGQGKLLYGYTF. The DNA for the CDR3 is TGTGCCAGTAGTATGTATGGACAGGGGAAACTCCTCTATGGCTACACCTTC.

The chain combines TRBV30 with TRBJ2-1, with a possible D match to TRBD1 (7 bases). V was pared by 3 bases and J by 10 bases, with 16 bases between. The CDR3 covers 13 residues. The germline V gene has CDR1 GTSNPN and CDR2 SVGIG (reference sequence). CDR3 amino acids: CAWSRGTLGEQFF. Written as DNA, the CDR3 is TGTGCCTGGAGCAGGGGGACTCTGGGAGAGCAGTTCTTC.

V usage is TRBV1 and J usage is TRBJ2-6; no DNA check was done on the table's D call, TRBD2. TRBV1 is recorded as a pseudogene. There are 17 residues in the CDR3. The CDR3 sequence: CTSGSGGGSSGANVLTF. CDR3 bases: TGCACCAGCGGTAGCGGGGGGGGCTCCTCTGGGGCCAACGTCCTGACTTTC.

The rearrangement links TRBV18 to TRBJ1-2, with D perhaps TRBD1 (5 bases). The CDR3 has 14 residues. Trimming pared 4 bases from V and 8 bases from J, leaving 17 bases between. Looked up from germline, CDR1 is KGHSH and CDR2 is LQKENI. CDR3 DNA: TGTGCCAGCTCACGGGGGAGGGACGGATACGGCTACACCTTC. Translated: CASSRGRDGYGYTF.

The V call is TRBV18, the J call TRBJ2-3; the D is unclear. The CDR3 contains 12 residues. The V end lost 6 bases, the J end lost 2 bases, and 6 bases lay between the germline ends. In germline, CDR1 is KGHSH, CDR2 LQKENI. The CDR3 loop is CASSRSTDTQYF. For the CDR3, the DNA is TGTGCCAGCTCCCGGTCCACAGATACGCAGTATTTT.

This chain uses TRBV5-6 with TRBJ1-1; D uncertain. Germline V CDR1 and CDR2: SGHDT, YYEEEE. Trimming cost V 0 bases and J 2 bases, with 5 bases left between them. The CDR3 totals 13 residues. CDR3 loop: CASSLDSNTEAFF. As DNA, the CDR3 is TGTGCCAGCAGCTTGGATTCTAACACTGAAGCTTTCTTT.

The V gene is TRBV11-3, the J gene TRBJ2-7, with 10 positions matching TRBD1. The trim removed 5 bases at V and 5 bases at J, leaving 15 bases unmatched. The CDR3 loop spans 17 amino acids. Germline CDR1 SGHNT, CDR2 YENEEA. Here the CDR3 DNA reads TGTGCCAGCAGCAAATACTCCGGGACAGGGGACGTCCACGAGCAGTACTTC. The encoded protein is CASSKYSGTGDVHEQYF.

The chain employs TRBV2 and TRBJ2-7; D perhaps matches TRBD2 (6 bases). The CDR3 sequence is 14 residues long. Germline V gene lookup returns CDR1 SNHLY and CDR2 FYNNEI. The V end lost 9 bases, the J end lost 7 bases, and 22 bases lay between the germline ends. CDR3 coding DNA: TGTGCCAGTGCGGGGAGGTCCCAACGGGGGGAGCAGTACTTC. Translation: CASAGRSQRGEQYF.

The gene calls are TRBV4-3 and TRBJ1-2; D gene unclear. Germline V gene data show CDR1 as LGHNA and CDR2 as YSLEER. V lost 4 bases to trimming and J lost 3 bases, with 21 bases between them. CDR3 length equals 17 residues. In DNA, the CDR3 is TGCGCCAGCAGCCCAGACTACCGCAGGAAATCCTACTATGGCTACACCTTC. This codes for CASSPDYRRKSYYGYTF.

The chain's CDR3 is CASLKDRDSPLHF. The CDR3 nucleotides read TGTGCCAGCCTAAAGGACAGGGACTCACCCCTCCACTTT. The rearrangement uses TRBV2 and TRBJ1-6, with 8 bases fitting TRBD1. Germline V lookup: CDR1 SNHLY, CDR2 FYNNEI. With V trimmed by 8 bases and J by 10 bases, 7 bases remained unmatched. The CDR3 has 13 residues. Drawing the rest from reference TRBV2 and TRBJ1-6, the complete variable domain is EPEVTQTPSHQVTQMGQEVILRCVPISNHLYFYWYRQILGQKVEFLVSFYNNEISEKSEIFDDQFSVERPDGSNFTLKIRSTKLEDSAMYFCASLKDRDSPLHFGNGTRLTVT.

V is TRBV5-4 and J is TRBJ1-4, with 9 bases identical to TRBD1. J was trimmed by 6 bases and V by 4 bases; bases with no gene match: 4. Germline-derived CDR1 and CDR2 are SGHNT and YYREEE (reference sequence). The CDR3 has 14 residues. CDR3 protein: CASSIQGADEKLFF. In DNA form, the CDR3 reads TGTGCCAGCAGCATACAGGGGGCGGATGAAAAACTGTTTTTT.

The chain is built from TRBV10-3 and TRBJ2-2; D is unclear. The V and J ends lost 3 bases and 3 bases respectively, with 5 bases between them. This CDR3 is built from 13 residues. The germline V gene encodes CDR1 ENHRY and CDR2 SYGVKD. The CDR3 sequence: CAISDTDTGELFF. The CDR3 DNA follows: TGTGCCATCAGTGACACAGACACCGGGGAGCTGTTTTTT.

J is TRBJ1-4 and V is TRBV5-4, with 8 bases aligning to TRBD1. Trimming cost V 2 bases and J 5 bases; bases outside gene matches: 5. The CDR3 runs to 15 residues. Germline assignment: CDR1 SGHNT and CDR2 YYREEE (reference sequence). The DNA for the CDR3 is TGTGCCAGCAGCTTAGAACAGGGGGTAAATGAAAAACTGTTTTTT. Translation gives CASSLEQGVNEKLFF. Supplemented by reference TRBV5-4 and TRBJ1-4, the full variable domain reads ETGVTQSPTHLIKTRGQQVTLRCSSQSGHNTVSWYQQALGQGPQFIFQYYREEENGRGNFPPRFSGLQFPNYSSELNVNALELDDSALYLCASSLEQGVNEKLFFGSGTQLSVL.